A few counts support the clone carrying this TCR beta chain. Per sample, a minimum of 6 million PBMCs were isolated. It was with a sample-barcoded 5' primer and a J-beta primer mix that a second PCR of roughly 7 to 12 cycles was run. TCRdb called the 5' RACE reads again in MiXCR, with one record for every CDR3 protein. The repertoire consists of some 1.1 million distinct CDR3 sequences, with more than 30% occurring once and the leading ten covering less than 15%. This record belongs to a study of blood T cells in healthy people across ages. The CDR3 is made up of 13 amino acids. The germline V and J ends were trimmed by 0 bases and 5 bases, with 8 bases remaining between them. The V gene's germline CDR1 is LNHDA and CDR2 SQIVND (reference sequence).

The origin of this receptor is a man aged 18 to 30 in good health. This rearrangement joins TRBV19 to TRBJ2-7, with D unresolved. Sequenced sample: blood. The CDR3 is CASSIDPDNEQYF. CDR3 in DNA: TGTGCCAGTAGTATAGATCCGGATAACGAGCAGTACTTC.